These 3 T cell receptor beta chains came from one sample sequenced in a study of vaccination and CD4 T cells after COVID-19. Indicated treatment: roughly 11-day PBMC culture with coronavirus spike peptide pools or control peptides (ViraFEST assay). What these receptors recognize is not known. The Oncomine TCR Beta short-read assay sequenced DNA from cultured CD4+ T cells. Via MiXCR, TCRdb re-called the PCR reads, giving one row per CDR3 protein. The sample yields 17,000 or so distinct CDR3 sequences, around two fifths seen once. The sample was CD4+ T cells from blood, cultured in vitro, taken before SARS-CoV-2 vaccination. These receptors were taken from a human donor who had recovered from COVID-19.

The chain combines TRBV5-2 with TRBJ1-5; no check of the table's D call, TRBD1, against the DNA was made. TRBV5-2 is a recognized pseudogene. This CDR3 comprises 12 residues. The CDR3 DNA reads TGTGCCAGCAAGGGGCACAATCAGCCCCAGCATTTT. Protein: CASKGHNQPQHF.

The chain combines TRBV30 with TRBJ2-2; maybe TRBD2 (5 bases). Germline V gene sequence: CDR1 GTSNPN, CDR2 SVGIG (reference sequence). Trimming took 4 bases from V and 7 from J, leaving 10 bases between them. This CDR3 contains 12 residues. The DNA of the CDR3 is TGTGCCTGGATTCGGGGAATCGGGGAGCTGTTTTTT. Translated, it gives CAWIRGIGELFF.

This chain links TRBV6-1 with TRBJ2-7, with 9 bases matching TRBD1. The junction had 5 bases not matched to a gene; V was cut back by 3 bases and J by 5 bases. CDR1 and CDR2 from the germline V gene are MNHNS and SASEGT. The CDR3 loop spans 14 amino acids. CDR3 sequence: CASSDAGQGDEQYF. For the CDR3, the DNA is TGTGCCAGCAGTGATGCGGGACAGGGAGACGAGCAGTACTTC.